This TCR beta chain was found in a study of beta chain features in type 1 diabetes. This clone occurred a few times. Its cognate antigen is unknown. This same CDR3 is encoded by further DNA sequences in the sample. This CDR3 has 13 amino acids. CDR1 SNHLY and CDR2 FYNNEI come from the germline V gene. The V gene end was trimmed by 3 bases and the J gene end by 4 bases; junction bases not matched to a gene: 2. Investigators reverse transcribed all isolated RNA, so they sequenced expressed TCRB transcripts. The method was immunoSEQ multiplex PCR; TCRdb's version includes in-frame clones alone and lacks a portion of them. Among around 340,000 clones, 9.3% were seen once, and the ten largest hold over 0.95%. Findings and caveats of the study: Type 1 diabetes patients had moderately but significantly shorter TCRB CDR3s in all four CD4+ subsets.

The sequenced sample consisted of central memory CD4+ T cells from blood. This chain connects TRBV2 to TRBJ1-2; 7 bases align to TRBD1. This receptor was identified in a man younger than 45 with type 1 diabetes. In nucleotides, the CDR3 is TGTGCCAGCAGTGAGCAGGGGGGCTATGGCTACACCTTC. Its translation is CASSEQGGYGYTF.